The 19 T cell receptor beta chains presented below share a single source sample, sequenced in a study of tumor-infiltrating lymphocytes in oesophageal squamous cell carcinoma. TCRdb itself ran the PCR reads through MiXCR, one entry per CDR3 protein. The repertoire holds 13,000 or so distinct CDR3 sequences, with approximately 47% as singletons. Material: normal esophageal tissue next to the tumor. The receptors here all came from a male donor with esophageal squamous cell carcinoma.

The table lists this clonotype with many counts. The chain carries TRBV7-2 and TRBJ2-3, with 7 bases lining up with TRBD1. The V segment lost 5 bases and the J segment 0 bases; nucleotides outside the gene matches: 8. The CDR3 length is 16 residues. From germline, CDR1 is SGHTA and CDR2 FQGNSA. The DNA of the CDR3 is TGTGCCAGCAGCGCTCGACAGGGTGGGAGCACAGATACGCAGTATTTT. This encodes CASSARQGGSTDTQYF.

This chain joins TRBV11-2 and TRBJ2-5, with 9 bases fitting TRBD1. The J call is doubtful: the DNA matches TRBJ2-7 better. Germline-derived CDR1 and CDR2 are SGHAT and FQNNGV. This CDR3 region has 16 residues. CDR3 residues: CASSLDKGQGTYEQYF. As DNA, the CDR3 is TGTGCCAGCAGCTTAGATAAGGGACAGGGAACCTACGAGCAGTACTTC.

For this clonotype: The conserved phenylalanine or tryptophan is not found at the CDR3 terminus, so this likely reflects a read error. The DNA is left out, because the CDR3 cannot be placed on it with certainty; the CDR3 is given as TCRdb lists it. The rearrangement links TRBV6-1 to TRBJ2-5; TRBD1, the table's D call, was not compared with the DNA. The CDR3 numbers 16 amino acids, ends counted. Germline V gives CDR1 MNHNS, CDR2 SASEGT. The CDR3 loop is CASSSDRGRGGYTFGS.

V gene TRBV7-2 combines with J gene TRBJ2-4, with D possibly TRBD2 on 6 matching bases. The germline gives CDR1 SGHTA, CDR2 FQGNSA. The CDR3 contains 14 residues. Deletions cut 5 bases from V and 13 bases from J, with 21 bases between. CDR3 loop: CASSIGLHNNEQYF. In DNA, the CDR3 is TGTGCCAGCAGCATTGGACTACATAACAATGAGCAGTACTTC. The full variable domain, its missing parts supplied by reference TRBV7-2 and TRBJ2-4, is GAGVSQSPSNKVTEKGKDVELRCDPISGHTALYWYRQSLGQGLEFLIYFQGNSAPDKSGLPSDRFSAERTGGSVSTLTIQRTQQEDSAVYLCASSIGLHNNEQYFGAGTRLSVL.

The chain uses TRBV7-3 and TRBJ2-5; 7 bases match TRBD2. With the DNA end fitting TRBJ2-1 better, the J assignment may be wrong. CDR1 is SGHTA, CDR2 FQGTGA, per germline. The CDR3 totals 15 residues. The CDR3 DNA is TGTGCCAGCAGCTCCTCCGGGACTACCTACAATGAGCAGTTCTTC. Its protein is CASSSSGTTYNEQFF.

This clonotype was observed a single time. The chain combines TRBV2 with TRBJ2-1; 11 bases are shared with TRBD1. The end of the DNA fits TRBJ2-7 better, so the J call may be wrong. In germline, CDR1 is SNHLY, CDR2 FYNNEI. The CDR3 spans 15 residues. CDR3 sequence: CASSRDRGYNNEQYF. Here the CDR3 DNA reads TGTGCCAGCAGCAGGGACAGGGGGTATAACAATGAGCAGTACTTC.

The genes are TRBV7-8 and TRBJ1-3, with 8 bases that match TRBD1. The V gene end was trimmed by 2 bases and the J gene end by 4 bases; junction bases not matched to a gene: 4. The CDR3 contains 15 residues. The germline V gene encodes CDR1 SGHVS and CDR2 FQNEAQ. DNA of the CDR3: TGTGCCAGCAGCTTAAACAGGGACAGGGGAAACACCATATATTTT. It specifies CASSLNRDRGNTIYF.

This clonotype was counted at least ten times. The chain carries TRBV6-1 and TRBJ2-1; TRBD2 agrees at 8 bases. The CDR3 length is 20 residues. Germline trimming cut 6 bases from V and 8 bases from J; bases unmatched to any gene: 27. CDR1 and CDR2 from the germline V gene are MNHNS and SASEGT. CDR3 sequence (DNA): TGTGCCAGCAGCACGAGGAAAGCGGGAGTTTTTTTATCGGCTGTCGATGAGCAGTTCTTC. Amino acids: CASSTRKAGVFLSAVDEQFF.

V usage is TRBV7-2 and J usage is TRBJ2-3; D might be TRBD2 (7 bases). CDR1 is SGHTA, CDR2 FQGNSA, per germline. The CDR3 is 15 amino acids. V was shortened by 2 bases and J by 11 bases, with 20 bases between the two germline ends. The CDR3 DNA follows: TGTGCCAGCAGCTTAAAAGGGGGGGGGGCCCTCCAGCAGTATTTT. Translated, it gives CASSLKGGGALQQYF.

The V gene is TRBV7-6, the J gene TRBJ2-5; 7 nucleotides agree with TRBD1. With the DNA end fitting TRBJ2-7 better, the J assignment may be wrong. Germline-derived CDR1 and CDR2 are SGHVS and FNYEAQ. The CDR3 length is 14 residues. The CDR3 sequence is CASSPNTGAYEQYF. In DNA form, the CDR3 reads TGTGCCAGCAGCCCTAACACAGGGGCCTACGAGCAGTACTTC.

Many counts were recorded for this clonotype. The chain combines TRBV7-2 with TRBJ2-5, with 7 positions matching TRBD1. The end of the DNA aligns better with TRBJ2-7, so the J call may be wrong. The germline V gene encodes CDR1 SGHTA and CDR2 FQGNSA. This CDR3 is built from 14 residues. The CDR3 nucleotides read TGTGCCAGCAGCCGGGACAGAATTTCCGACGAGCAGTACTTC. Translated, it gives CASSRDRISDEQYF.

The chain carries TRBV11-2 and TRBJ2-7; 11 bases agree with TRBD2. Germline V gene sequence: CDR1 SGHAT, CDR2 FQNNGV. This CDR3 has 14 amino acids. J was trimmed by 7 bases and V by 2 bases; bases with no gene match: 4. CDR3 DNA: TGTGCCAGCAGCTTAACTAGCGGGAGTGAAGAGCAGTACTTC. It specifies CASSLTSGSEEQYF.

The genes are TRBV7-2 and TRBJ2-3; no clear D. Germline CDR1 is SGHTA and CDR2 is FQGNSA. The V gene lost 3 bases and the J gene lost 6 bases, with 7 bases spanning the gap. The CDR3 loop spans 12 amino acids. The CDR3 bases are TGTGCCAGCAGCTTCATGAGGGATACGCAGTATTTT. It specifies CASSFMRDTQYF.

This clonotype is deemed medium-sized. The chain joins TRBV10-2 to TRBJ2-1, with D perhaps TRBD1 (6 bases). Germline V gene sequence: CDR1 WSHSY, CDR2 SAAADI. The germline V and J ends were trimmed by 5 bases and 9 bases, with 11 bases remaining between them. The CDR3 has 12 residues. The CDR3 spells CASSMQGGEQFF. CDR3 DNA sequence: TGCGCCAGCAGTATGCAAGGGGGTGAGCAGTTCTTC.

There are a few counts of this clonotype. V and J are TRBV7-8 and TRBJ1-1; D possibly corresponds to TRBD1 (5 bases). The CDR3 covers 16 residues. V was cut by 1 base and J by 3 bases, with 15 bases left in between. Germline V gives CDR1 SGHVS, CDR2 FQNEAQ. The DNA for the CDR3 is TGTGCCAGCAGCTTAGGTTCGAGGGGTAGGGACACTGAAGCTTTCTTT. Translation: CASSLGSRGRDTEAFF.

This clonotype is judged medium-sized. CDR3 nucleotide sequence: TGTGCCAGCACTATCCTAGCGGGCACAGATACGCAGTATTTT. The encoded protein is CASTILAGTDTQYF. The chain joins TRBV28 to TRBJ2-3; 7 positions agree with TRBD2. The CDR3 has 14 residues. Germline V gene sequence: CDR1 MDHEN, CDR2 SYDVKM. Unmatched junction bases numbered 5, after V lost 7 bases and J lost 1 base.

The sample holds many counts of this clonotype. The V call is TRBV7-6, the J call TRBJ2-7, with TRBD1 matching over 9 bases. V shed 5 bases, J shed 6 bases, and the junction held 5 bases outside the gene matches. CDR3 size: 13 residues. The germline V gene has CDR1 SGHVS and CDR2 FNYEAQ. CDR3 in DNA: TGTGCCAGCAGCCAAGGACAGGGGCGCGAGCAGTACTTC. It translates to CASSQGQGREQYF.

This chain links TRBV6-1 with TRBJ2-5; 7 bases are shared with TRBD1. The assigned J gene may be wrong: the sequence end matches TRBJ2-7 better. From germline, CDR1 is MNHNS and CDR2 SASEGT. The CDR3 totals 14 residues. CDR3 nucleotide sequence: TGTGCCAGGGGAGAAGAGGACAGGAGCTACGAGCAGTACTTC. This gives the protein CARGEEDRSYEQYF.

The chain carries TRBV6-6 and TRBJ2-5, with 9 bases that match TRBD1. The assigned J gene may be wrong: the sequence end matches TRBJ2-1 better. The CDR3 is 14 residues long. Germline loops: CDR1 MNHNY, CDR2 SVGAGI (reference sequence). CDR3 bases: TGTGCCAGCAGTTACTCGACAGGGGGCAATGAGCAGTTCTTC. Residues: CASSYSTGGNEQFF.